Listed below are T cell receptor beta chains from one sample, sequenced in a study of blood T cell repertoires in COVID-19. Data came from immunoSEQ multiplex PCR; TCRdb stores just in-frame clones and leaves some out. The sample shows some 200,000 clones, 83% of them seen only once. The source material was peripheral blood. The receptors were sampled from a woman aged 40 to 50 with acute or convalescent COVID-19. Both conserved end residues are part of each CDR3. The D gene is left open where the match is weak. Size is omitted from some rows. Given values are once, few, many or a class for expanded clones.

18	-	TRBD1	TRBV4-2	TRBJ2-2	CASSQETQGTANTGELFF	TGTGCCAGCAGCCAAGAAACACAGGGGACGGCGAACACCGGGGAGCTGTTTTTT
13	-	-	TRBV5-6	TRBJ2-7	CASSLPAGWEQYF	TGTGCCAGCAGCCTGCCTGCGGGGTGGGAGCAGTACTTC
13	-	-	TRBV7-2	TRBJ2-1	CASSLAFDNEQFF	TGTGCCAGCAGCTTAGCGTTCGACAATGAGCAGTTCTTC
14	once	TRBD2	TRBV2	TRBJ2-3	CATGVAGYTDTQYF	TGTGCCACGGGAGTAGCGGGGTACACAGATACGCAGTATTTT
14	few	-	TRBV6-5	TRBJ1-6	CASSPQAGGSPLHF	TGTGCCAGCAGTCCCCAAGCAGGCGGGTCACCCCTCCACTTT
15	-	TRBD2	TRBV29-1	TRBJ2-1	CSVARSGMADNEQFF	TGCAGCGTTGCACGAAGCGGGATGGCCGACAATGAGCAGTTCTTC
17	-	TRBD1	TRBV9	TRBJ1-5	CASSVGKRQGTSRAQHF	TGTGCCAGCAGCGTAGGTAAACGACAGGGTACGAGTAGAGCCCAGCATTTT
15	-	-	TRBV9	TRBJ1-2	CASSVSSGAVGGYTF	TGTGCCAGCAGCGTGAGTTCCGGAGCCGTGGGTGGCTACACCTTC
14	once	TRBD2	TRBV28	TRBJ2-7	CASNVAGGPYEQYF	TGTGCCAGCAACGTAGCGGGAGGGCCGTACGAGCAGTACTTC
14	-	-	TRBV6-6	TRBJ1-4	CASSFTGTNEKLFF	TGTGCCAGCAGTTTCACAGGCACTAATGAAAAACTGTTTTTT
18	-	TRBD2	TRBV6-1	TRBJ2-1	CASSVQGLAGGKYNEQFF	TGTGCCAGCAGTGTACAGGGACTAGCGGGAGGGAAGTACAATGAGCAGTTCTTC
12	-	-	TRBV5-6	TRBJ2-1	CASSSQGNEQFF	TGTGCCAGCAGCTCTCAGGGTAATGAGCAGTTCTTC
17	-	-	TRBV4-2	TRBJ2-5	CASSQGGAGGPQETQYF	TGTGCCAGCAGCCAAGGAGGGGCAGGGGGGCCGCAAGAGACCCAGTACTTC
14	-	-	TRBV10-3	TRBJ1-5	CAISETASNQPQHF	TGTGCCATCAGTGAGACAGCTAGCAATCAGCCCCAGCATTTT
15	few	-	TRBV27	TRBJ2-5	CASSGGTGSRETQYF	TGTGCCAGCAGTGGAGGAACAGGGAGTAGAGAGACCCAGTACTTC
14	-	-	TRBV18	TRBJ2-7	CASSPPTGVGEQYF	TGTGCCAGCTCACCACCAACGGGGGTCGGCGAGCAGTACTTC
17	-	-	TRBV19	TRBJ1-1	CASSIISGRGMNTEAFF	TGTGCCAGTAGTATAATCTCTGGGCGGGGAATGAACACTGAAGCTTTCTTT
15	-	TRBD1	TRBV30	TRBJ1-3	CAWTYGTGAGNTIYF	TGTGCCTGGACATATGGGACAGGGGCTGGAAACACCATATATTTT
16	-	TRBD1	TRBV24-1	TRBJ2-3	CATSDHGQVPGDTQYF	TGTGCCACCAGTGACCACGGACAGGTTCCAGGAGATACGCAGTATTTT
17	-	TRBD2	TRBV3-1/TRBV3-2	TRBJ2-3	CASSQDSAGGYTDTQYF	TGTGCCAGCAGCCAAGATTCGGCGGGGGGGTACACAGATACGCAGTATTTT
13	-	-	TRBV6-4	TRBJ1-5	CAPKWPTNQPQHF	TGTGCCCCCAAGTGGCCAACCAATCAGCCCCAGCATTTT
15	-	TRBD2	TRBV9	TRBJ2-1	CASSGSGVYYNEQFF	TGTGCCAGCAGCGGTAGCGGGGTTTACTACAATGAGCAGTTCTTC
14	-	-	TRBV19	TRBJ1-5	CASSAGVDNQPQHF	TGTGCCAGTAGTGCCGGTGTTGACAATCAGCCCCAGCATTTT
14	-	TRBD2	TRBV5-4	TRBJ2-5	CASSSIAGGETQYF	TGTGCCAGCAGCTCGATAGCGGGAGGTGAGACCCAGTACTTC
12	-	-	TRBV6-4	TRBJ1-2	CASSAGNYGYTF	TGTGCCAGCAGTGCCGGGAACTATGGCTACACCTTC
14	once	TRBD2	TRBV20-1	TRBJ2-3	CSASGTSGSHTQYF	TGCAGTGCTAGTGGGACTAGCGGGAGTCATACGCAGTATTTT
16	few	-	TRBV3-1/TRBV3-2	TRBJ1-5	CASSQGAWASNQPQHF	TGTGCCAGCAGCCAAGGGGCTTGGGCTTCCAATCAGCCCCAGCATTTT
15	-	-	TRBV11-2	TRBJ2-5	CASIIFPGPNRTQYF	TGTGCCAGCATAATTTTTCCTGGGCCTAATCGGACCCAGTACTTC
16	-	-	TRBV7-8	TRBJ1-2	CASSPRVGGGGAGYTF	TGTGCCAGCAGCCCCAGGGTGGGGGGGGGAGGTGCTGGCTACACCTTC
16	-	TRBD1	TRBV6-2/TRBV6-3	TRBJ1-1	CASSGHAGGLNTEAFF	TGTGCCAGCAGTGGGCACGCAGGGGGTTTGAACACTGAAGCTTTCTTT